Presented here are 11 T cell receptor beta chains from one specimen sequenced in a study of cytomegalovirus exposure and HLA in healthy donors. Primers included in the PCR were 60 Vbeta and 13 Jbeta primers. Repertoires were generated with immunoSEQ multiplex PCR, while TCRdb's copy carries only in-frame clones and drops some. The data contain approximately 220,000 clones, roughly four fifths of them singletons. Source material: PBMCs. The source of these receptors is a girl under 10 years old in good health and CMV-seronegative.

About this clone itself: Other nucleotide sequences in the sample specify the same CDR3. This chain connects TRBV12-5 to TRBJ1-1, with a weak D call TRBD1 (5 bases). V gave up 7 bases and J gave up 5 bases, with 14 bases separating them. Per the germline V gene, CDR1 is LGHNT and CDR2 is FRNRAP. CDR3 length: 13 residues. The chain's CDR3 is CASALDGGTEAFF. DNA for the CDR3: TGTGCTAGTGCCTTAGACGGGGGGACTGAAGCTTTCTTT. Full variable domain (rest looked up from reference TRBV12-5 and TRBJ1-1): DARVTQTPRHKVTEMGQEVTMRCQPILGHNTVFWYRQTMMQGLELLAYFRNRAPLDDSGMPKDRFSAEMPDATLATLKIQPSEPRDSAVYFCASALDGGTEAFFGQGTRLTVV.

The chain recombines TRBV6-5 with TRBJ2-7; 7 nucleotides line up with TRBD2. The ends lost 0 bases at V and 2 bases at J; junction bases unmatched: 7. The CDR3 spans 16 residues. The germline V gene encodes CDR1 MNHEY and CDR2 SVGAGI. The CDR3 DNA reads as TGTGCCAGCAGTTACTCGAGACTAGCAAGCACCTACGAGCAGTACTTC. Translating it yields CASSYSRLASTYEQYF.

The chain joins TRBV27 to TRBJ2-7; D is possibly TRBD2 (5 bases). CDR3 length: 14 amino acids. V lost 2 bases and J 3 bases, leaving 11 bases between the germline ends. CDR1 and CDR2 from the germline V gene are MNHEY and SMNVEV (reference sequence). CDR3 DNA: TGTGCCAGCAGTTTAACTTTCGGGGACTACGAGCAGTACTTC. This sequence encodes CASSLTFGDYEQYF.

This sequence joins TRBV2 and TRBJ2-7; 9 bases are a match to TRBD1. This CDR3 contains 13 residues. Germline lookup yields CDR1 SNHLY and CDR2 FYNNEI. With V trimmed by 3 bases and J by 4 bases, 1 base remained unmatched. The CDR3 here is CASSDGQGYEQYF. The CDR3 nucleotides are TGTGCCAGCAGTGATGGACAGGGGTACGAGCAGTACTTC. Together with reference TRBV2 and TRBJ2-7, the CDR3 gives the full variable domain: EPEVTQTPSHQVTQMGQEVILRCVPISNHLYFYWYRQILGQKVEFLVSFYNNEISEKSEIFDDQFSVERPDGSNFTLKIRSTKLEDSAMYFCASSDGQGYEQYFGPGTRLTVT.

This clone was seen a handful of times. The rearrangement links TRBV7-8 to TRBJ2-1, with a possible D match to TRBD2 (5 bases). The CDR3 totals 12 residues. Germline CDR1 and CDR2: SGHVS and FQNEAQ. V dropped 5 bases and J dropped 9 bases, with 11 bases sitting between them. The CDR3 here is CASSPRGPEQFF. DNA of the CDR3: TGTGCCAGCAGCCCCCGCGGGCCTGAGCAGTTCTTC.

This clone was counted only a few times. The V and J genes are TRBV6-4 and TRBJ2-2, with 8 nucleotides matching TRBD2. This CDR3 has 15 amino acids. The V gene end was trimmed by 3 bases and the J gene end by 4 bases; junction bases not matched to a gene: 4. Per germline, CDR1 MRHNA and CDR2 SNTAGT. CDR3 in DNA: TGTGCCAGCAGTGAACAACGGGAGGGCACCGGGGAGCTGTTTTTT. This sequence encodes CASSEQREGTGELFF.

The chain carries TRBV27 and TRBJ2-7; a weak D match, TRBD2 (5 bases). Germline V gives CDR1 MNHEY, CDR2 SMNVEV (reference sequence). V was pared by 3 bases and J by 6 bases, with 9 bases between. This CDR3 spans 12 amino acids. CDR3: CASSFPRGEQYF. The CDR3 nucleotides read TGTGCCAGCAGTTTCCCCCGGGGCGAGCAGTACTTC.

The chain recombines TRBV6-6 with TRBJ1-4; weak D call: TRBD1 (5 bases). Germline CDR1 reads MNHNY; CDR2 reads SVGAGI (reference sequence). Trimming removed 7 bases from V and 0 bases from J, with 9 bases in between. The CDR3 sequence is 14 residues long. The chain's CDR3 is CASTQGATNEKLFF. The CDR3, as DNA: TGTGCCAGCACCCAAGGGGCAACTAATGAAAAACTGTTTTTT.

The chain recombines TRBV10-3 with TRBJ1-5, with TRBD1 matching 7 bases. Trimming took 10 bases from V and 4 from J; bases not matched to a gene: 7. The CDR3 loop spans 13 amino acids. Germline-derived CDR1 and CDR2 are ENHRY and SYGVKD. CDR3 region: CANGQEANQPQHF. CDR3 coding DNA: TGTGCCAACGGACAGGAAGCTAATCAGCCCCAGCATTTT.

CDR3 sequence (DNA): TGTGCCAGCAGCTTGCGACTGGATACGCAGTATTTT. The encoded protein is CASSLRLDTQYF. The chain links TRBV5-4 to TRBJ2-3, with D hard to call. Germline values: CDR1 SGHNT, CDR2 YYREEE (reference sequence). The CDR3 length is 12 residues. Between the trimmed V and J ends, which lost 1 base and 6 bases, there was a span of 6 bases.

The table lists this clone with a few counts. This chain joins TRBV7-9 and TRBJ1-1, with 7 bases lining up with TRBD1. The CDR3 spans 13 residues. V was pared by 1 base and J by 10 bases, with 6 bases of the junction left unmatched. Per germline, CDR1 SEHNR and CDR2 FQNEAQ (reference sequence). This CDR3 is CASSLGTTGVAFF. The DNA of the CDR3 is TGTGCCAGCAGCTTAGGTACTACAGGGGTAGCTTTCTTT.